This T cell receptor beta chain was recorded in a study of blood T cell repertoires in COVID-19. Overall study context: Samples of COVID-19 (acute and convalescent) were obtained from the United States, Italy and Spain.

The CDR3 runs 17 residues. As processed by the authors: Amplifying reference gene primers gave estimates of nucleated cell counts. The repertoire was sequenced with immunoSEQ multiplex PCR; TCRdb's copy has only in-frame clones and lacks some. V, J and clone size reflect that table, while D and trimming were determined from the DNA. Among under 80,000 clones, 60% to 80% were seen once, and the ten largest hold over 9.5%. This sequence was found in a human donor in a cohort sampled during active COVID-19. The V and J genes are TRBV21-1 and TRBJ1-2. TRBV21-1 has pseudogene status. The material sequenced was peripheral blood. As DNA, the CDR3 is TGTGCCAGCAGCGTCCCAGCGGGGGTGAAGAGGCGCTATGGCTACACCTTC. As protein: CASSVPAGVKRRYGYTF.